The TCR beta chain under discussion was sequenced for a study of post-analysis software for immune sequencing data. Study-wide findings and caveats: Among 5 or 6 TRBV segments more frequent in patients than controls were TRBV5-6, TRBV5-1 and TRBV20-1.

The CDR3 runs to 13 residues. Germline-derived CDR1 and CDR2 are ENHRY and SYGVKD. The junction had 6 bases not matched to a gene; V was cut back by 6 bases and J by 6 bases. Prepared TCR beta cDNA libraries contained unique molecular identifiers. TCRdb reprocessed the PCR reads with MiXCR, giving one entry per CDR3 protein. The sample yields 600,000 to 750,000 distinct CDR3 sequences, over 45% seen once. A few counts support this clonotype. What it recognizes is unknown. Sample: blood. This TCR came from a girl under 10 years old with multiple sclerosis. The genes are TRBV10-3 and TRBJ1-2; 8 nucleotides match TRBD1. CDR3 nucleotide sequence: TGTGCCATCAGGCAGACAGGGGAGGATGGCTACACCTTC. Amino acids: CAIRQTGEDGYTF.